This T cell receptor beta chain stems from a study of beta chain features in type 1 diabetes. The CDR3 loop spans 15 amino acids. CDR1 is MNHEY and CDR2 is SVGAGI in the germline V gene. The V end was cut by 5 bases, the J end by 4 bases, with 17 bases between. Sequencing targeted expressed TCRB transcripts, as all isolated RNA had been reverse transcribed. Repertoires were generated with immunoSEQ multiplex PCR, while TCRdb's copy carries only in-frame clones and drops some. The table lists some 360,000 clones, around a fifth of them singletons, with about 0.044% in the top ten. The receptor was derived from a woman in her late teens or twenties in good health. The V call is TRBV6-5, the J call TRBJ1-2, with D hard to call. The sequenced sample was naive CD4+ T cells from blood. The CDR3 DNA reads TGTGCCAGCAGTCTTCATCTCCAGGTCGGCTATGGCTACACCTTC. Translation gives CASSLHLQVGYGYTF.